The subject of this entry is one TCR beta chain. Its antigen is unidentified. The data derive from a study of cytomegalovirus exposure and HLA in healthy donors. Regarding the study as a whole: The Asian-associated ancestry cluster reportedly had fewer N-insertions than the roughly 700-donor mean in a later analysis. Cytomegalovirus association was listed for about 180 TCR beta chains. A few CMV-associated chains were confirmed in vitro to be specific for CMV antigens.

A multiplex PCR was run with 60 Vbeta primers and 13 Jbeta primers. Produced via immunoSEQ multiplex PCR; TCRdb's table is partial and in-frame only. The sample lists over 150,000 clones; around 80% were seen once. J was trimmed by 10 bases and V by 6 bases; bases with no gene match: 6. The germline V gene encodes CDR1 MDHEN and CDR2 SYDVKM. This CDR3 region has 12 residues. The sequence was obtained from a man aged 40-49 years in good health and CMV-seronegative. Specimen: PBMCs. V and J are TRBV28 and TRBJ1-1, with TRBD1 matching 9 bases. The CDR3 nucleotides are TGTGCCAGCAGCGGGACAGGGATCGGAGCTTTCTTT. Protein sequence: CASSGTGIGAFF.